This T cell receptor (beta chain) was sequenced for a study of T cells after yellow fever vaccination (dated by TCRdb to the late 2010s). Broadly, across the study: The SMART-Seq v4 Ultra Low Input RNA kit was used to prepare libraries from fractions with low cell numbers. Bulk TCR alpha and beta repertoires were sequenced longitudinally to track T-cell clones before and after primary and booster YFV17D yellow fever vaccination. Two healthy male donors made up the cohort, one aged 18 to 29 years and the other aged 30 to 39 years. Blood was collected at multiple timepoints before and after primary and secondary immunization, and bulk PBMC replicates and cell subsets were isolated. Study-level results and caveats: Computational filtering was needed because FACS-sorted repertoires could contain abundant contaminating clonotypes from the bulk population. Most clones expanded after primary vaccination were re-detected after the booster (almost 98% of CD4 and 80% to 90% of CD8), suggesting broad memory maintenance. The study included only two donors, which limits how far the findings can be generalized. The secondary T-cell response was weaker than the primary response but faster, peaking on day 5 instead of day 15. A small fraction of clonotypes appeared in both the CD4 and CD8 compartments, likely as a result of convergent recombination.

This specimen's treatment or condition label, per the study, means: live attenuated yellow fever vaccine strain. A standard Ficoll-Paque protocol was used to isolate PBMCs from peripheral blood. Dynabeads CD4 and CD8 positive selection kits were used to isolate the CD4 and CD8 T-cell fractions. TriZol was used to extract RNA from bulk PBMCs, from CD4 and CD8 fractions, and from dextramer-positive and dextramer-negative fractions. V and J are truncated by 0 bases and 4 bases respectively, leaving an intervening sequence of 7 bases. The CDR3, from cysteine to phenylalanine, totals 14 residues. The sequence is cut down to CDR3 DNA, 42 bases in frame from base 1. Looking up the germline V gene yields CDR1 MDHEN and CDR2 SYDVKM. Sequencing relied on an Illumina NovaSeq 6000. TCR cDNA was synthesized by 5'RACE template switching, through which a universal primer site and unique molecular identifiers were introduced. Priming for cDNA synthesis came from both the TCR alpha and TCR beta constant segments. Two PCR steps were used to amplify libraries, with sample barcodes and sequencing adapters being added in the second step. Libraries were sequenced on Illumina HiSeq 2500 (2x100 bp) or NovaSeq (2x150 bp). In the source study's methods: MIGEC handled demultiplexing of reads and collapsing into UMI consensus sequences, while MiXCR performed V(D)J alignment. Vaccine-responding clonotypes were identified with edgeR using replicate PBMC samples, with FDR below 0.01 and a log2 fold change above 5 up to day 15 being required. Each bulk clonotype was labeled CD4 or CD8 based on which sequenced repertoire, CD4 or CD8, contained the clonotype at higher abundance. TCRdb applied fastp at Q25 and MiXCR to the public reads, then kept only in-frame beta chains. Records with the same CDR3 protein are collapsed into one entry carrying the most frequent genes and DNA. These V and J calls rely on TCRdb rather than the paper's analysis. The sample data list 150,000 to 200,000 distinct CDR3 sequences, and roughly 11% of these were observed just once. Together, the top ten hold 35% to 40% of the sample.

Note on this clonotype: Its target antigen remains unknown. Nothing much larger sits one base from this clone, and base qualities are not available.

This chain is built from TRBV28 and TRBJ1-5, with no confident D gene call. The source of this sequence is a man between 18 and 35 years old who received the YFV17D yellow fever vaccine. This specimen consisted of CD8+ T cells sorted from PBMCs, obtained 15 days after the yellow fever booster vaccination. The nucleotide sequence is given as TGTGCCAGCAGTTTATGGGGGTATAATCAGCCCCAGCATTTT. This translates into CASSLWGYNQPQHF.